This TCR beta chain stems from a study of regulatory T cells in long-lasting Graves disease. The overall study: More than 5 years of antithyroid drugs with positive TSH receptor antibodies defined persistent Graves' disease.

The time point: persistent/refractory GD, antithyroid drugs over 5 years with positive TRAb. TCR sequences were obtained from RNA taken from PBMCs. Guidelines of the American Thyroid Association were used to diagnose Graves' disease. CDR3 size: 17 residues. V was clipped by 7 bases and J by 3 bases, with 22 bases between them. Germline loops: CDR1 MDHEN, CDR2 SYDVKM. Whole-study findings and limits: Study of thyroid tissue was not done, with only peripheral blood studied. Persistent Graves' patients showed a TCR diversity that was lower than that of newly diagnosed ones.

This clonotype was found many times. Its antigen remains unidentified. Arm-PCR of CDR3 regions and iRepertoire HTBI primers were used to build TCR beta libraries. TCRdb reanalysed the multiplex PCR reads using MiXCR and keeps one entry per CDR3 protein. The sample lists 390,000 or so distinct CDR3 sequences, 23% occurring once. J is TRBJ1-5 and V is TRBV28, with D possibly being TRBD1 (5 bases). The starting material was peripheral blood mononuclear cells (PBMCs), obtained when the disease was refractory, from a patient treated with antithyroid drugs. The sequence was collected from a woman aged 35 to 49 with Graves disease. The CDR3 sequence: CASTTEAGLINNQPQHF. For the CDR3, the DNA is TGTGCCAGCACGACAGAAGCGGGACTGATCAACAATCAGCCCCAGCATTTT.